The rows below give T cell receptor beta chains drawn from one sample of a study of CD8+ T cells in alopecia areata. Repertoires were generated with immunoSEQ multiplex PCR, while TCRdb's copy carries only in-frame clones and drops some. The repertoire consists of more than 75,000 clones, with about 40% occurring once and the leading ten covering 1.3%. Input material: CD4+ T cells sorted from blood. The receptor source for this set is a human donor with alopecia areata. CDR3s leave out the opening cysteine and the closing phenylalanine or tryptophan.

V gene	J gene	CDR3 length	CDR3 protein
TRBV25-1	TRBJ2-5	13	ASSETWTGMWTQY
TRBV11-2	TRBJ2-5	14	ASSLSHSRGQETQY
TRBV5-1	TRBJ2-1	12	ASSLERINNEQF
TRBV30	TRBJ1-2	9	AWGIGEGYT
TRBV6-6	TRBJ2-6	13	ASSSLISGANVLT
TRBV29-1	TRBJ2-1	13	SVAGIGSSYNEQF
TRBV15	TRBJ2-5	11	ATSRDIPETQY
TRBV5-6	TRBJ2-7	12	ASSTGHGLYEQY
TRBV5-1	TRBJ2-6	10	ASSSGANVLT
TRBV5-1	TRBJ1-1	13	ASSLAGTGGTEAF
TRBV5-1	TRBJ1-1	13	ASRTGGIRNTEAF
TRBV7-9	TRBJ2-6	11	ASSLGDSNVLT
TRBV7-9	TRBJ2-7	13	ASSLLFVATYEQY
TRBV28	TRBJ2-1	16	ASSLLFRTEGTGNEQF
TRBV7-2	TRBJ2-7	12	ASSQRDSYYEQY
TRBV28	TRBJ2-3	15	ASSQTTLAYRTDTQY
TRBV12-5	TRBJ1-1	11	ASGLQGSTEAF